What follows are 17 T cell receptor beta chains derived from one specimen sequenced in a study of T cell changes during pregnancy in multiple sclerosis. TCRdb's copy holds only in-frame clones and misses some; the assay was immunoSEQ multiplex PCR. The table lists almost 50,000 clones, approximately 93% of them singletons. The sample was CD4+ T cells from peripheral blood mononuclear cells, taken in the third trimester of pregnancy. The receptors derive from a female donor with multiple sclerosis, enrolled in a pregnancy study.

The J gene is TRBJ1-1, the V gene TRBV5-1; 10 positions match TRBD1. V was pared by 0 bases and J by 3 bases, with 2 bases of the junction left unmatched. This CDR3 comprises 15 residues. CDR1 is SGHRS and CDR2 is YFSETQ in the germline V gene. The CDR3 sequence is CASSLGGTGDTEAFF. DNA for the CDR3: TGCGCCAGCAGCTTGGGAGGGACAGGGGACACTGAAGCTTTCTTT.

The CDR3 loop is CASSFLLAEAYEQYF. As DNA, the CDR3 is TGTGCCAGCAGCTTCTTACTAGCGGAGGCCTACGAGCAGTACTTC. The V and J genes are TRBV7-2 and TRBJ2-7, with 8 bases fitting TRBD2. Germline V CDR1 and CDR2: SGHTA, FQGNSA. V shed 3 bases and J 2 bases; nucleotides not matched to a gene: 6. The CDR3 has 15 residues.

CDR3 protein: CSVEGGLAGGGGETQYF. The CDR3 nucleotides read TGCAGCGTTGAAGGGGGACTAGCGGGAGGAGGGGGGGAGACCCAGTACTTC. V gene TRBV29-1 combines with J gene TRBJ2-5, with 15 bases lining up with TRBD2. Germline CDR1 reads SQVTM; CDR2 reads ANQGSEA. V shed 1 base and J 5 bases; nucleotides not matched to a gene: 8. CDR3 length: 17 residues. The entire variable domain, with the rest obtained from reference TRBV29-1 and TRBJ2-5, is as follows: SAVISQKPSRDICQRGTSLTIQCQVDSQVTMMFWYRQQPGQSLTLIATANQGSEATYESGFVIDKFPISRPNLTFSTLTVSNMSPEDSSIYLCSVEGGLAGGGGETQYFGPGTRLLVL.

DNA for the CDR3: TGCGCCAGCAGCCCCCCCCAAACAGATACGCAGTATTTT. Amino acids: CASSPPQTDTQYF. V usage is TRBV4-1 and J usage is TRBJ2-3; D uncertain. The CDR3 is made up of 13 amino acids. The V end was cut by 4 bases, the J end by 3 bases, with 8 bases between. Germline V gives CDR1 MGHRA, CDR2 YSYEKL.

This chain uses TRBV5-1 with TRBJ2-5, with 11 bases that match TRBD1. The CDR3 length is 16 residues. Per the germline V gene, CDR1 is SGHRS and CDR2 is YFSETQ. Losses at the gene ends were 0 bases for V and 4 bases for J; bases not matched to a gene: 5. As DNA, the CDR3 is TGCGCCAGCAGCTTGGAGGGGACAGGGGGAAGAGAGACCCAGTACTTC. This sequence encodes CASSLEGTGGRETQYF.

V and J are TRBV5-1 and TRBJ2-1; tentative D call: TRBD2 (6 bases). The ends were cut back, 0 bases at V and 7 bases at J, with 14 bases in the middle. Germline lookup yields CDR1 SGHRS and CDR2 YFSETQ. This CDR3 is 15 amino acids long. The CDR3 protein is CASSLGETSINEQFF. In DNA, the CDR3 is TGCGCCAGCAGCTTGGGGGAGACTAGTATAAATGAGCAGTTCTTC.

This chain connects TRBV27 to TRBJ2-1, with 10 bases matching TRBD1. Trimming removed 2 bases from V and 7 bases from J; junction bases left unmatched: 8. This CDR3 spans 16 amino acids. Germline loops: CDR1 MNHEY, CDR2 SMNVEV (reference sequence). As DNA, the CDR3 is TGTGCCAGCAGTTTACCTCCCGACAGGGGGCGGAATGAGCAGTTCTTC. Protein sequence: CASSLPPDRGRNEQFF.

This clone has a handful of counts. This rearrangement joins TRBV5-5 to TRBJ1-1; D ambiguous. This CDR3 spans 19 amino acids. From germline, CDR1 is SGHKS and CDR2 YYEKEE (reference sequence). Trimming removed 2 bases from V and 1 base from J, with 24 bases in between. This chain's CDR3 is CASSLTWRVRLRENTEAFF. The CDR3 DNA sequence: TGTGCCAGCAGCTTAACCTGGAGGGTGAGGTTGCGAGAGAACACTGAAGCTTTCTTT.

This clone was counted a few times. The rearrangement links TRBV7-6 to TRBJ1-2; D uncertain. Trimming shortened V by 2 bases and J by 0 bases, and 10 bases separated the two germline ends. This CDR3 is built from 15 residues. Germline V CDR1 and CDR2: SGHVS, FNYEAQ. The CDR3 is CASSLTQSSNYGYTF. The CDR3 DNA sequence: TGTGCCAGCAGCTTAACGCAGTCTTCTAACTATGGCTACACCTTC.

The count of this clone is one. This chain uses TRBV11-2 with TRBJ1-1; maybe TRBD1 (6 bases). The V end was cut by 1 base, the J end by 8 bases, with 14 bases between. The germline V gene has CDR1 SGHAT and CDR2 FQNNGV. The CDR3 sequence is 14 residues long. CDR3 nucleotide sequence: TGTGCCAGCAGCTTAGGGGGGGGCATCCCGGAAGCTTTCTTT. Translation: CASSLGGGIPEAFF.

This chain joins TRBV6-5 and TRBJ1-1; a possible D gene is TRBD1 (6 bases). Trimming stripped 2 bases from V and 0 bases from J, with 10 bases between. This CDR3 has 15 amino acids. CDR1 is MNHEY, CDR2 SVGAGI, per germline. The CDR3 bases are TGTGCCAGCAGTTACAGTACAGGGATGAACACTGAAGCTTTCTTT. It is translated as CASSYSTGMNTEAFF.

This chain connects TRBV18 to TRBJ1-3; D unclear. Germline loops: CDR1 KGHSH, CDR2 LQKENI. Trimming left V 3 bases short and J 0 bases short, with 6 bases between. This CDR3 contains 14 residues. This CDR3 reads CASSPGSSGNTIYF. CDR3 nucleotide sequence: TGTGCCAGCTCACCCGGTTCCTCTGGAAACACCATATATTTT.

The chain couples TRBV5-4 to TRBJ2-7; 12 bases align to TRBD1. The CDR3 contains 16 residues. The trim removed 0 bases at V and 3 bases at J, leaving 4 bases unmatched. CDR1 is SGHNT, CDR2 YYREEE, per germline (reference sequence). DNA of the CDR3: TGTGCCAGCAGCTTGGGCGGGACAGGGGGCATCTACGAGCAGTACTTC. As protein: CASSLGGTGGIYEQYF. The entire variable domain, with the rest obtained from reference TRBV5-4 and TRBJ2-7, is as follows: ETGVTQSPTHLIKTRGQQVTLRCSSQSGHNTVSWYQQALGQGPQFIFQYYREEENGRGNFPPRFSGLQFPNYSSELNVNALELDDSALYLCASSLGGTGGIYEQYFGPGTRLTVT.

This sequence joins TRBV2 and TRBJ2-3, with a possible D match to TRBD2 (6 bases). Per the germline V gene, CDR1 is SNHLY and CDR2 is FYNNEI. V was trimmed by 3 bases and J by 11 bases, leaving 12 bases between them. The CDR3 runs to 12 residues. The CDR3 is CASSDQPGGQYF. CDR3 sequence (DNA): TGTGCCAGCAGTGATCAGCCCGGGGGGCAGTATTTT.

The chain links TRBV19 to TRBJ2-1; D is perhaps TRBD2 (6 bases). V gave up 7 bases and J gave up 4 bases, with 20 bases separating them. Germline CDR1 LNHDA, CDR2 SQIVND (reference sequence). The CDR3 is 16 residues long. DNA of the CDR3: TGTGCCAGTACCCCCCAACTTGGCGGGATGTACAATGAGCAGTTCTTC. This encodes CASTPQLGGMYNEQFF.

The chain joins TRBV5-6 to TRBJ2-7, with 10 bases that match TRBD2. Germline values: CDR1 SGHDT, CDR2 YYEEEE. The CDR3 consists of 14 residues. Trimming took 5 bases from V and 2 from J; bases not matched to a gene: 4. As DNA, the CDR3 is TGTGCCAGCAGGACGAGCGGGAGGGCCTACGAGCAGTACTTC. This translates into CASRTSGRAYEQYF.

The chain employs TRBV7-3 and TRBJ2-7; D might be TRBD1 (6 bases). Germline CDR1 reads SGHTA; CDR2 reads FQGTGA. V was cut by 5 bases and J by 2 bases, with 13 bases left in between. This CDR3 comprises 14 residues. CDR3 bases: TGTGCCAGCAGCATTCGACAGGTCACCTACGAGCAGTACTTC. Protein: CASSIRQVTYEQYF.